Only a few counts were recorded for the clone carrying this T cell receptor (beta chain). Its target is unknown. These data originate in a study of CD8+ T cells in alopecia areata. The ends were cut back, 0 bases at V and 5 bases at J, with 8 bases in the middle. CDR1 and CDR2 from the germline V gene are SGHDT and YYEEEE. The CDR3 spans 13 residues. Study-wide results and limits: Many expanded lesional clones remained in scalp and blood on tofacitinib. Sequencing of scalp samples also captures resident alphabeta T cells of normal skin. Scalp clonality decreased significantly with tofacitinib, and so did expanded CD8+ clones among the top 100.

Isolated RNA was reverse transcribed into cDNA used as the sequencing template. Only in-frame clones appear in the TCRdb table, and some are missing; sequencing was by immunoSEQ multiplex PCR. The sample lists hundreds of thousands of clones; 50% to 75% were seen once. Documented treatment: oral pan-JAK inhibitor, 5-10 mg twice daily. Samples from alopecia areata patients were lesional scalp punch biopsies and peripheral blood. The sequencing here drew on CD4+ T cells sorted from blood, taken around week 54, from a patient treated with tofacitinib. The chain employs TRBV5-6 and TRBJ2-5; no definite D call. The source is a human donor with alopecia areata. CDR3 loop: CASSLALQETQYF. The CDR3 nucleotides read TGTGCCAGCAGCTTGGCCCTACAGGAGACCCAGTACTTC.